These T cell receptor beta chains were read from a single sample in a study of blood T cell repertoires in COVID-19. Some clones are missing from TCRdb's copy, which holds only in-frame ones; the method was immunoSEQ multiplex PCR. The sample lists some 500,000 clones, 88% occurring once. The sequenced material came from PBMCs or T cells enriched from blood (not recorded which). Receptor source: a woman in her thirties or forties who had recovered from COVID-19. Each CDR3 is given with its conserved first and last residue.

v_call	cdr3_aa
TRBV11-2	CASSHLQGPGNTIYF
TRBV5-1	CASSLGAPTDTQYF
TRBV4-1	CASSERTGQAFF
TRBV6-5	CASSLKQGYTGELFF
TRBV6-5	CASSPTRRETQYF
TRBV29-1	CSVAGQVLRETQYF
TRBV14	CASRLAGSTDTQYF
TRBV27	CASSLLTSSSYEQYF
TRBV7-2	CASGGAGGNQPQHF
TRBV18	CASSPPAGRTGELFF
TRBV12-5	CASGQGLNTIYF
TRBV2	CASSEWGQGNTIYF
TRBV19	CASSLTPNYGYTF
TRBV12-3/TRBV12-4	CASRTAGELFF
TRBV2	CASSSEGLAGGEQFF
TRBV7-9	CASSRGAGGTYEQYF
TRBV27	CASTSGTGFHNEQFF
TRBV9	CASSARGRDIQYF
TRBV2	CASSSRRNTEAFF
TRBV9	CASSAVYGEGNTEAFF
TRBV9	CASSGNAGFGVAGELFF
TRBV9	CASSVATREVNEQFF
TRBV27	CASSLSDRPPTEAFF
TRBV28	CASSQQGAGPQETQYF
TRBV15	CATSRRSSGRAYNEQFF
TRBV5-6	CASSHGFGGVSTDTQYF
TRBV7-6	CASSLKPTSGPTDTQYF
TRBV19	CASSASTGVAFF
TRBV18	CASSPRSGQFSYEQYF
TRBV18	CASSPGLAGDNEQFF
TRBV7-9	CASSSRTSGSSYNEQFF
TRBV7-9	CASSLGQTYNEQFF
TRBV20-1	CSHPRGNEQFF
TRBV6-5	CASRQAGGPSEQYF
TRBV4-3	CASSQDKNQPQHF
TRBV27	CASSLSGTGIWYTEAFF
TRBV21-1	CASSKLPSSVYPQHF
TRBV2	CASSVHSFDTGELFF
TRBV5-1	CASSFRDTETEAFF
TRBV19	CASKTSGPNTGELFF
TRBV29-1	CSVAEGGRANYGYTF
TRBV5-4	CASSYRAYGYTF
TRBV4-1	CASSQDVDYGYTF
TRBV7-9	CASMGEGNSPLHF
TRBV10-3	CAIKTGTPNTEAFF
TRBV10-3	CATTKLAESTDTQYF